Below, 2 T cell receptor beta chains from the same sample are listed, as sequenced in a study of T cells in Graves' hyperthyroidism and ophthalmopathy (dated by TCRdb to about 2019). Library preparation employed multiplex PCR. For sequencing, an Illumina HiSeq 2000 was employed. The TCR beta CDR3 regions were amplified from the RNA transcripts. The first round of RT-PCR for the TCR CDR3 was performed with the HTBI primer set and the Qiagen OneStep RT-PCR kit. TCRdb reprocessing: public reads trimmed at Q25 with fastp, clones called with MiXCR, in-frame beta chains kept. Identical CDR3 proteins give one entry, which carries the most common genes and DNA. The sample table holds a few hundred thousand distinct CDR3 sequences, of which more than 20% were seen once. More than 60% of the sample rests with the top ten. Sequenced sample: blood. These receptors all stem from a man in his fifties with Graves' hyperthyroidism.

This clonotype was seen many times. V usage is TRBV19 and J usage is TRBJ1-5; 8 bases align to TRBD1. CDR3 length: 17 amino acids. Losses at the gene ends were 1 base for V and 6 bases for J; bases not matched to a gene: 11. The V gene's germline CDR1 is LNHDA and CDR2 SQIVND (reference sequence). The CDR3 reads CASSIVPDRGAGQPQHF. The CDR3 DNA sequence: TGTGCCAGTAGTATAGTCCCCGACAGGGGAGCCGGTCAGCCCCAGCATTTT.

This clonotype was counted at least ten times. The chain links TRBV15 to TRBJ1-1; D is perhaps TRBD1 (6 bases). With 0 bases removed from V and 5 bases from J, the gap between germline ends came to 13 bases. The CDR3 sequence is 15 residues long. Germline V gives CDR1 LNHNV, CDR2 YYDKDF (reference sequence). The CDR3 loop is CATSRDPGALTEAFF. The CDR3 DNA reads as TGTGCCACCAGCAGAGATCCGGGGGCCTTGACTGAAGCTTTCTTT.